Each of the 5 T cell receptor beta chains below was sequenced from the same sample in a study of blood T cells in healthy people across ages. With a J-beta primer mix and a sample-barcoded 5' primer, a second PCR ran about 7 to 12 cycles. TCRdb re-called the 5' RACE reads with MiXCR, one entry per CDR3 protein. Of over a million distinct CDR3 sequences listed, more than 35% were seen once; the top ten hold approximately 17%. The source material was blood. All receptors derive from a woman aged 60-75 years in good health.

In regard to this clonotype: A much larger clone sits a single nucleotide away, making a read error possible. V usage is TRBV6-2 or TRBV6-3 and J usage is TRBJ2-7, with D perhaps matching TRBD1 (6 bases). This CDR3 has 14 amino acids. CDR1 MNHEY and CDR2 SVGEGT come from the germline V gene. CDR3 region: CTSSSRTDSYEQYF. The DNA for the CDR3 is TGTACCAGCAGTTCGCGGACAGACTCCTACGAGCAGTACTTC.

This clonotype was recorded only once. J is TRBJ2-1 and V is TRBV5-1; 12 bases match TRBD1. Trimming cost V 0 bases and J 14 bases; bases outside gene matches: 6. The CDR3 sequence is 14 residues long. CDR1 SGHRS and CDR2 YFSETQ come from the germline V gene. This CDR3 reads CASSLGDRGRQEFF. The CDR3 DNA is TGCGCCAGCAGCTTGGGGGACAGGGGGCGTCAGGAGTTCTTC.

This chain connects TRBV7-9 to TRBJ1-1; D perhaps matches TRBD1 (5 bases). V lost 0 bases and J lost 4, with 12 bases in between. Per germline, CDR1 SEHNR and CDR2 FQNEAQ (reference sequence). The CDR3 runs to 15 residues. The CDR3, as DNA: TGTGCCAGCAGCTTAGCTGGGGAGAGGGGCACTGAAGCTTTCTTT. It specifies CASSLAGERGTEAFF.

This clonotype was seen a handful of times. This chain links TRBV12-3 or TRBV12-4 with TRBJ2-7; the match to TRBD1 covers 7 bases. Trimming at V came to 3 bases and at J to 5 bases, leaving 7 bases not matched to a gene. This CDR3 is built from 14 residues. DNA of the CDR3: TGTGCCAGCAGTTTGCGGACAGGTCCAAACGAGCAGTACTTC. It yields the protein CASSLRTGPNEQYF.

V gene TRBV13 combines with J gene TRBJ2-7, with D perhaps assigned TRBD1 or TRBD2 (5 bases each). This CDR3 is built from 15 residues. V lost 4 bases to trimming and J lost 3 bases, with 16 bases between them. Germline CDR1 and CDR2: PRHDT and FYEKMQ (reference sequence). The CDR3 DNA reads TGTGCCAGCAGCTCTATTGGGGGTCGGGTCTACGAGCAGTACTTC. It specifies CASSSIGGRVYEQYF.